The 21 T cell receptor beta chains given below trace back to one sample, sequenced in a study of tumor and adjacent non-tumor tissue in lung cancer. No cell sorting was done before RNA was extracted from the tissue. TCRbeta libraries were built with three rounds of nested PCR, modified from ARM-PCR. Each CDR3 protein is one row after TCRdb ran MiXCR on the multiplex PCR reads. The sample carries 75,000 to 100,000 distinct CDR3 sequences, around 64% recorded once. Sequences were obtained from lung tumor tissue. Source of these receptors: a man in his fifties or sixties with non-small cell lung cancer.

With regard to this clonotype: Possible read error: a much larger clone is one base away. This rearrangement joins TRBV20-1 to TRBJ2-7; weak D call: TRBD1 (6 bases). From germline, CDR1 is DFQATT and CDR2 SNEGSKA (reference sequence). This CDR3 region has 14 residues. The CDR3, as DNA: TGCAGTGCTTCGGACAGATCAACCTCCTACAAGCAGTACTTC. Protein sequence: CSASDRSTSYKQYF.

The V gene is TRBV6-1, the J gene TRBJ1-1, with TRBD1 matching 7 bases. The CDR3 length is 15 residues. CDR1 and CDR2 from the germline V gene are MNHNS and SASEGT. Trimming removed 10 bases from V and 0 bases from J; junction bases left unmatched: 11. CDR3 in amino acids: CATALYRGLNTEAFF. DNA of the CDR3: TGTGCCACCGCTCTTTACAGGGGACTGAACACTGAAGCTTTCTTT.

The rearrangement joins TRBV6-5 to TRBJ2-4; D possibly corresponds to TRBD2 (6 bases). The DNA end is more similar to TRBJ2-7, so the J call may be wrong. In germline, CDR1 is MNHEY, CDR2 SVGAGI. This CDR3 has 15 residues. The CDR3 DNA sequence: TGTGCCAGCAGTACACCGGGAGCGCAAGCCTACGAGCAGTACTTC. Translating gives CASSTPGAQAYEQYF.

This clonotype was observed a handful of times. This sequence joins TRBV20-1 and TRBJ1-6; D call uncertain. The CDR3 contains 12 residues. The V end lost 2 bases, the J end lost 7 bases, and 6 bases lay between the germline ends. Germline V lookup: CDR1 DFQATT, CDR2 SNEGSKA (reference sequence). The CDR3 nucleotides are TGCAGTGCTAGATCCCCGAATTCACCCCTCCACTTT. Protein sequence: CSARSPNSPLHF.

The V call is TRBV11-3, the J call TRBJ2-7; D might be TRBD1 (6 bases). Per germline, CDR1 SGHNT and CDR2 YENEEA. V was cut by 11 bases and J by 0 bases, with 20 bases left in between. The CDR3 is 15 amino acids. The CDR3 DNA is TGTGCCTTCAACTTAGACGGGACAAGCTCCTACGAGCAGTACTTC. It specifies CAFNLDGTSSYEQYF.

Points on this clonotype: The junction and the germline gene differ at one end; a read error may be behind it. For the CDR3, the DNA is TGCGCCGGCTGCCAAGATCGATCGGTCTCCCACGAGCAGTACTTC. This codes for CAGCQDRSVSHEQYF. This chain links TRBV4-3 with TRBJ2-7, with no clear D. The CDR3 is 15 residues long. Germline CDR1 LGHNA, CDR2 YSLEER.

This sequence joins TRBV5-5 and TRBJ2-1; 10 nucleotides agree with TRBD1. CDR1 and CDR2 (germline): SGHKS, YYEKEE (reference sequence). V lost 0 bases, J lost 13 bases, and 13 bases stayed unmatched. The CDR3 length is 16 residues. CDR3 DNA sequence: TGTGCCAGCAGCTTGGTACAGGGACAGGGGTACAGTGATCAGTTCTTC. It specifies CASSLVQGQGYSDQFF.

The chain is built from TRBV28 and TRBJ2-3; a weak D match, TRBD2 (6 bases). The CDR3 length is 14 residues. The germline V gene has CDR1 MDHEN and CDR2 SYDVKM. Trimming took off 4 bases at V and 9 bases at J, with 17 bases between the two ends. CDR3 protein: CASSSLLATHTQYF. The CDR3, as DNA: TGTGCCAGCAGTTCCTTACTAGCCACACACACGCAGTATTTT.

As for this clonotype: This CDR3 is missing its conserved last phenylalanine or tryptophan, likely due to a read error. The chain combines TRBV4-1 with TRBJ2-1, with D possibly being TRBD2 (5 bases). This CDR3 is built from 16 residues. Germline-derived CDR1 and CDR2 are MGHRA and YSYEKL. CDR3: CTSSQDGRVYTDEQFL. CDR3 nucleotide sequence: TGCACCAGCAGCCAAGATGGGCGGGTTTATACGGATGAGCAGTTCCTC.

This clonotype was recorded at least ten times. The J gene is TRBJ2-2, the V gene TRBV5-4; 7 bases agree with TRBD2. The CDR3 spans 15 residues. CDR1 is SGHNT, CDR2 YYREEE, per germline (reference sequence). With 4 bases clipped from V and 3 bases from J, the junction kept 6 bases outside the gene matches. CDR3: CASSPERGYTGELFF. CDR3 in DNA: TGTGCCAGCAGCCCTGAGCGGGGCTACACCGGGGAGCTGTTTTTT. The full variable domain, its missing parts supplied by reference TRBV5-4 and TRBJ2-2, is ETGVTQSPTHLIKTRGQQVTLRCSSQSGHNTVSWYQQALGQGPQFIFQYYREEENGRGNFPPRFSGLQFPNYSSELNVNALELDDSALYLCASSPERGYTGELFFGEGSRLTVL.

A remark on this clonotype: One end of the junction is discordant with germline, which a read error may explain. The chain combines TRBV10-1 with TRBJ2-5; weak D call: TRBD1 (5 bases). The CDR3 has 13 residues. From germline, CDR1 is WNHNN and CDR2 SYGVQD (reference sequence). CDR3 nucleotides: TGCGTCAGCAGTGCAGGGATCCAGGAGACCCAGTACTTC. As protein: CVSSAGIQETQYF.

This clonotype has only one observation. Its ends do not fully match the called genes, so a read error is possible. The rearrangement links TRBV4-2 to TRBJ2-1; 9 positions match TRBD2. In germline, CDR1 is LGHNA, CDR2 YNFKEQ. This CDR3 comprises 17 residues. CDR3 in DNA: TGTGCCAGTAGCCAAGTTCAGCTTAGCGGGGGTCAGGATGAGGAGTTCTTC. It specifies CASSQVQLSGGQDEEFF.

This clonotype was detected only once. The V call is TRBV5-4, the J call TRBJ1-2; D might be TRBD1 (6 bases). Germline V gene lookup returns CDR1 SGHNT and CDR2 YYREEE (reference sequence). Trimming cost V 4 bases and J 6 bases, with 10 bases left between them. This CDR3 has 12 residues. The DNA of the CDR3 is TGTGCCAGCAGCACTCAGGGGCATGGCTACACCTTC. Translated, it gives CASSTQGHGYTF.

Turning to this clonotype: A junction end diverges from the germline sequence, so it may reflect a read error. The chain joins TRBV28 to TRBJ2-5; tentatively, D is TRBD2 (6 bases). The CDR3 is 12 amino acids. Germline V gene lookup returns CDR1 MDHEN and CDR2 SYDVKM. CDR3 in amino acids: CASGGLQDTQHF. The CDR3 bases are TGTGCCAGCGGGGGACTCCAAGATACCCAGCACTTC.

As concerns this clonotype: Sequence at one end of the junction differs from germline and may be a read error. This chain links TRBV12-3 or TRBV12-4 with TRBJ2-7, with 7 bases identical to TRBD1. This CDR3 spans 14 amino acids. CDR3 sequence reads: CASRGAGGTHEKYF. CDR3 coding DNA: TGTGCCAGCAGAGGGGCAGGGGGTACCCACGAGAAGTACTTC.

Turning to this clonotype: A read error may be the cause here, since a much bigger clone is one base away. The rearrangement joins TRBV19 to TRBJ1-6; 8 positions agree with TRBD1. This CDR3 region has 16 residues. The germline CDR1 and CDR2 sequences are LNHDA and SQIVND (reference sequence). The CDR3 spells CASSVSPQGGNSLLHF. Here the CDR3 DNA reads TGTGCCAGTAGTGTCTCTCCACAGGGGGGTAATTCACTCCTCCACTTT.

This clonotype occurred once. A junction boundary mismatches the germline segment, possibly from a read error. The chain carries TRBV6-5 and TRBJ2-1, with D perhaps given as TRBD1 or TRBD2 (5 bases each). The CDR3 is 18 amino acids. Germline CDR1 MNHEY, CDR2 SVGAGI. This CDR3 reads CASSYSIPGTPRYNKQFF. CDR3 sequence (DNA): TGTGCCAGCAGTTACTCGATACCGGGGACGCCGAGGTACAATAAGCAGTTCTTC.

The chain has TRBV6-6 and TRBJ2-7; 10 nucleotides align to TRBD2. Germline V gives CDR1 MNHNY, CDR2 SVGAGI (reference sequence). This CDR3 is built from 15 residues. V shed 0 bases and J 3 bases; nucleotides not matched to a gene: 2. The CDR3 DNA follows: TGTGCCAGCAGTTACTCCCCTAGCGGGGGCTACGAGCAGTACTTC. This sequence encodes CASSYSPSGGYEQYF.

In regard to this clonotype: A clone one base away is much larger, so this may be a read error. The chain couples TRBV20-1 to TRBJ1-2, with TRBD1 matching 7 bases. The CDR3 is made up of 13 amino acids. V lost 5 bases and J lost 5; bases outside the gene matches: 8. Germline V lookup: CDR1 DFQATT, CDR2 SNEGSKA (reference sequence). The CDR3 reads CSASLPGQYGYTF. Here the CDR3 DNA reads TGCAGTGCTTCGCTCCCGGGACAGTATGGCTACACCTTC.

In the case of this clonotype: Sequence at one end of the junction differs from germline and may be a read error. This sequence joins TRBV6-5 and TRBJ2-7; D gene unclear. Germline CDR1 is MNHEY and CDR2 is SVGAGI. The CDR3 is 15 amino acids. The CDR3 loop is CASSPPIVSSYEQYF. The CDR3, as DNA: TGTGCCAGCAGCCCTCCGATAGTCAGCTCCTACGAGCAGTACTTT.

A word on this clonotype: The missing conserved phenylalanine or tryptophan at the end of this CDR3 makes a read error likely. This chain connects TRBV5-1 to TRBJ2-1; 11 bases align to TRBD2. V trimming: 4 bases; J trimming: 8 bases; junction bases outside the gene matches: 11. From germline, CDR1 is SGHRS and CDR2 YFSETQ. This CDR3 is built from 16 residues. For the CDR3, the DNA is TGCGCCAGCAGCCCGGGGACTAGCGGTGGGGGTGATGAGCAGTTCTTA. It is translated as CASSPGTSGGGDEQFL.